This TCR beta chain was profiled in a study of neurological immune-mediated disorders. The CDR3 runs to 14 residues. J gave up 9 bases and V 4 bases, and 9 bases lay outside the gene matches. In TCRdb, the 5' RACE reads were re-called with MiXCR into one record per CDR3 protein. The table lists tens of thousands of distinct CDR3 sequences, 11% of them singletons. This clonotype was seen at least ten times. The rearrangement joins TRBV12-3 or TRBV12-4 to TRBJ1-5; 7 nucleotides match TRBD1. Sample: CD4+ T cells from blood. The sequence derives from a woman aged 30 to 39 with HTLV-1-associated myelopathy (HAM/TSP). The DNA for the CDR3 is TGTGCCAGCAGTTACTACAGGGGCTCCTGGCCCCAGCATTTT. Its protein is CASSYYRGSWPQHF.